These T cell receptor beta chains were read from a single sample in a study of blood T cell repertoires in COVID-19. The protocol was immunoSEQ multiplex PCR, while the TCRdb copy is restricted to in-frame clones and leaves out a portion. The sample lists a few hundred thousand clones, roughly 88% occurring once. The sequenced material came from peripheral blood. The receptor source for this set is a man older than 75 with acute or convalescent COVID-19. Each CDR3 is given with its conserved first and last residue. Fields, in order: D gene, V gene, clone size, J gene, CDR3 DNA, CDR3 protein. A D gene is named only where the DNA matches it firmly. Not all rows give a size; the values are once, few, many and, for expanded clones, a class.

NA	TRBV7-2	NA	TRBJ1-6	TGTGCCAGCAGCTCAGAAAGCTCCTATAATTCACCCCTCCACTTT	CASSSESSYNSPLHF
NA	TRBV19	NA	TRBJ2-1	TGTGCCAGTAGTATAGGCAGGGGTGATGAGCAGTTCTTC	CASSIGRGDEQFF
NA	TRBV5-4	NA	TRBJ2-2	TGTGCCAGCAGCTTGGGGCCCAGGTCGAACACCGGGGAGCTGTTTTTT	CASSLGPRSNTGELFF
NA	TRBV27	NA	TRBJ2-2	TGTGCCAGCAGTTTCAAAGGACTATACGATACCGGGGAGCTGTTTTTT	CASSFKGLYDTGELFF
NA	TRBV9	NA	TRBJ2-3	TGTGCCAGCAGCGTAGGGCTCCCACCTCCCACAGATACGCAGTATTTT	CASSVGLPPPTDTQYF
TRBD1	TRBV28	once	TRBJ2-7	TGTGCCAGCTATCCGGGACAGGGGGCCTACGAGCAGTACTTC	CASYPGQGAYEQYF
TRBD2	TRBV4-2	NA	TRBJ2-7	TGTGCCAGCAGCCGACTAGCGGGCTCCTACGAGCAGTACTTC	CASSRLAGSYEQYF
NA	TRBV29-1	NA	TRBJ2-1	TGCAGCGTTGAAGCAGGGGATGAGCAGTTCTTC	CSVEAGDEQFF
NA	TRBV3-1/TRBV3-2	many	TRBJ2-1	TGTGCCAGCAGCCTTTGGGGGAGGAATGAGCAGTTCTTC	CASSLWGRNEQFF
NA	TRBV9	NA	TRBJ1-1	TGTGCCAGCAGCGGAACAGTGAACACTGAAGCTTTCTTT	CASSGTVNTEAFF
TRBD1	TRBV28	NA	TRBJ2-7	TGTGCCAGCAGTCTGATGCGACAGGGCTCCTACGAGCAGTACTTC	CASSLMRQGSYEQYF
TRBD1	TRBV5-5	NA	TRBJ1-6	TGTGCCAGCAGCTCGAGCCAGGGGGCAGCTTCACCCCTCCACTTT	CASSSSQGAASPLHF
NA	TRBV5-4	NA	TRBJ2-5	TGTGCCAGCAGCTGGAGCGGATCCCAAGAGACCCAGTACTTC	CASSWSGSQETQYF
TRBD1	TRBV19	few	TRBJ2-6	TGTGCCAGTAGTATTTCAGTAGGGGGCACTGGGGCCAACGTCCTGACTTTC	CASSISVGGTGANVLTF
NA	TRBV7-9	NA	TRBJ1-5	TGTGCCAGCAGCTCGACATACAGCAATCAGCCCCAGCATTTT	CASSSTYSNQPQHF
NA	TRBV9	once	TRBJ1-6	TGTGCCAGCAGCCTCACGCAGGGTGGCGTTTCACCCCTCCACTTT	CASSLTQGGVSPLHF
TRBD2	TRBV7-7	NA	TRBJ2-1	TGTGCTAGCAGCAGGGGACTAGCGGGTGGGGATGAGCAGTTCTTC	CASSRGLAGGDEQFF
NA	TRBV5-4	NA	TRBJ1-1	TGTGCCAGCAGCTTGGGAGTAAGATCTGAAGCTTTCTTT	CASSLGVRSEAFF
NA	TRBV6-2/TRBV6-3	NA	TRBJ1-5	TGTGCCAGCAGTCGGACCCTAGCGGGCAATCAGCCCCAGCATTTT	CASSRTLAGNQPQHF
TRBD2	TRBV5-1	NA	TRBJ2-3	TGCGCCAGCAGCCCGTCCGAACTAGCGGGAGGGCGGGGGGATACGCAGTATTTT	CASSPSELAGGRGDTQYF
TRBD1	TRBV28	NA	TRBJ1-1	TGTGCCAGCAGCGCCCCAGGGGGAGGATTTAAAGCTTTCTTT	CASSAPGGGFKAFF
TRBD1	TRBV6-2/TRBV6-3	NA	TRBJ2-7	TGTGCCAGCAGTTACGACAGGGGTTCCTACGAGCAGTACTTC	CASSYDRGSYEQYF
NA	TRBV5-1	once	TRBJ1-4	TGCGCCAGCAGATCCGGGGGTGCGGCTAATGAAAAACTGTTTTTT	CASRSGGAANEKLFF
TRBD2	TRBV19	once	TRBJ2-7	TGTGCCAGTAGTTCGGGACTAGCTGTCTACGAGCAGTACTTC	CASSSGLAVYEQYF
NA	TRBV27	NA	TRBJ1-1	TGTGCCAGCAGTCCCCGGGGTTTTATGAACACTGAAGCTTTCTTT	CASSPRGFMNTEAFF
NA	TRBV7-2	once	TRBJ1-2	TGTGCCAGCAGCTCAGGACTAGAGGGCTACACCTTC	CASSSGLEGYTF
TRBD1	TRBV6-5	NA	TRBJ1-2	TGTGCCAGCAGTTCACAGGGGATCTATGGCTACACCTTC	CASSSQGIYGYTF
NA	TRBV7-2	NA	TRBJ1-2	TGTGCCAGCAGCTTAGTTATCAGCGACTATGGCTACACCTTC	CASSLVISDYGYTF
TRBD1	TRBV7-2	NA	TRBJ2-3	TGTGCCAGCAGCGCCCAACAGGGGGATATGCATACGCAGTATTTT	CASSAQQGDMHTQYF
NA	TRBV2	NA	TRBJ1-1	TGTGCCAGCAGTGGACAGGTCGAAGCTTTCTTT	CASSGQVEAFF
TRBD2	TRBV5-4	NA	TRBJ2-7	TGTGCCAGCAGTTATCTAGCGGGTTGGGACGAGCAGTACTTC	CASSYLAGWDEQYF
NA	TRBV18	NA	TRBJ1-2	TGTGCCAGCTCACCGCCGGGTCCAAACTATGGCTACACCTTC	CASSPPGPNYGYTF
NA	TRBV7-2	once	TRBJ1-4	TGTGCCAGCAGCTTAACGCTGGGCAGGGCAGGGGAAAAACTGTTTTTT	CASSLTLGRAGEKLFF
TRBD1	TRBV6-2/TRBV6-3	NA	TRBJ2-1	TGTGCCAGCAGCTGGGACAGGGGAACATACAATGAGCAGTTCTTC	CASSWDRGTYNEQFF
NA	TRBV19	few	TRBJ2-7	TGTGCCAGTAGTGCAAGGCTGGGGGCCTCCTACGAGCAGTACTTC	CASSARLGASYEQYF
NA	TRBV7-6	NA	TRBJ1-2	TGTGCCAGCAGCGCCGAACCACAGGGAACAATTTATGGCTACACCTTC	CASSAEPQGTIYGYTF
NA	TRBV12-3/TRBV12-4	NA	TRBJ1-1	TGTGCCAGCAGTTTGAATAGGAACACTGAAGCTTTCTTT	CASSLNRNTEAFF